The 24 T cell receptor beta chains presented below share a single source sample, sequenced in a study of CD8 T cells in ankylosing spondylitis. Study-wide results and caveats: There was a TCR beta motif, made of 7 to 9 highly homologous variants, that appeared characteristic of ankylosing spondylitis blood.

Antigens of these TCRs are unknown. Via MiXCR, TCRdb re-called the 5' RACE reads, giving one row per CDR3 protein. Among about 700,000 distinct CDR3 sequences listed, 19% were seen once. Material: blood, either unsorted or a sorted T cell fraction (not recorded which). The source is a male donor with ankylosing spondylitis.

The chain employs TRBV7-9 and TRBJ2-1; D unresolved. Trimming left V 6 bases short and J 0 bases short, with 15 bases between. The CDR3 is made up of 16 amino acids. Per the germline V gene, CDR1 is SEHNR and CDR2 is FQNEAQ (reference sequence). The CDR3 nucleotides read TGTGCCAGCAGACCAACAGAGACCAGCTCCTACAATGAGCAGTTCTTC. This encodes CASRPTETSSYNEQFF. The complete variable domain, with remaining parts taken from reference TRBV7-9 and TRBJ2-1, reads DTGVSQNPRHKITKRGQNVTFRCDPISEHNRLYWYRQTLGQGPEFLTYFQNEAQLEKSRLLSDRFSAERPKGSFSTLEIQRTEQGDSAMYLCASRPTETSSYNEQFFGPGTRLTVL.

This clonotype was seen more than once but under ten times. One end of the junction fails to match germline, which may point to a read error. J is TRBJ2-4 and V is TRBV5-1, with D possibly TRBD2 on 7 matching bases. The CDR3 sequence is 13 residues long. Germline assignment: CDR1 SGHRS and CDR2 YFSETQ. In DNA form, the CDR3 reads TGCGCCAGCAGACCCGAGGGGGGGCTTACGAGGGACTTC. Protein product: CASRPEGGLTRDF.

This clonotype showed up just a few times. The rearrangement links TRBV7-6 to TRBJ2-7, with D maybe TRBD2 (7 bases). The CDR3 extends over 17 amino acids. V was cut by 2 bases and J by 2 bases, with 19 bases left in between. Germline-derived CDR1 and CDR2 are SGHVS and FNYEAQ. The CDR3 spells CASSLSTGGGFTYEQYF. As DNA, the CDR3 is TGTGCCAGCAGCTTATCGACTGGGGGGGGCTTTACCTACGAGCAGTACTTC.

This chain connects TRBV5-1 to TRBJ1-4, with no clear D. The CDR3 loop spans 14 amino acids. V was shortened by 1 base and J by 4 bases, with 8 bases between the two germline ends. CDR1 is SGHRS, CDR2 YFSETQ, per germline. CDR3 in amino acids: CASSLQASNEKLFF. DNA for the CDR3: TGCGCCAGCAGCTTGCAGGCCAGTAATGAAAAACTGTTTTTT.

The chain combines TRBV27 with TRBJ1-5, with TRBD1 matching over 7 bases. J lost 3 bases, V lost 6 bases, and 8 bases had no gene match. CDR3 length: 15 residues. Germline CDR1 and CDR2: MNHEY and SMNVEV (reference sequence). CDR3 loop: CASSKSGGLNQPQHF. Here the CDR3 DNA reads TGTGCCAGCAGCAAATCAGGGGGGCTCAATCAGCCCCAGCATTTT.

This chain joins TRBV7-3 and TRBJ2-2; D remains ambiguous. Germline CDR1 and CDR2: SGHTA and FQGTGA. Trimming took off 5 bases at V and 4 bases at J, with 17 bases between the two ends. CDR3 length: 16 residues. CDR3 nucleotides: TGTGCCAGCAGCCCCGGACCGTCCCCGGGCACCGGGGAGCTGTTTTTT. It is translated as CASSPGPSPGTGELFF.

This clonotype appeared a few times. The rearrangement joins TRBV6-2 or TRBV6-3 to TRBJ2-7; the D gene is possibly TRBD1 (6 bases). CDR1 and CDR2 (germline): MNHEY, SVGEGT. V gave up 2 bases and J gave up 4 bases, with 15 bases separating them. CDR3 length: 15 residues. The CDR3, as DNA: TGTGCCAGCAGTTACACCCCAGGGACACCTTACGAGCAGTACTTC. Translating it yields CASSYTPGTPYEQYF.

The rearrangement links TRBV7-9 to TRBJ2-1, with 7 bases aligning to TRBD2. With 3 bases clipped from V and 2 bases from J, the junction kept 4 bases outside the gene matches. Germline V CDR1 and CDR2: SEHNR, FQNEAQ (reference sequence). The CDR3 sequence is 15 residues long. Written as DNA, the CDR3 is TGTGCCAGCAGCTTCACTAGCGACACCTACAATGAGCAGTTCTTC. Translating it yields CASSFTSDTYNEQFF.

The chain joins TRBV11-2 to TRBJ1-6; D is possibly TRBD1 (5 bases). The CDR3 sequence is 15 residues long. The germline V gene encodes CDR1 SGHAT and CDR2 FQNNGV. The V gene lost 1 base and the J gene lost 14 bases, with 18 bases spanning the gap. Here the CDR3 DNA reads TGTGCCAGCAGCTTAGTTGGGCAGGGCCTTCGAACCCTCCACTTT. It specifies CASSLVGQGLRTLHF.

J is TRBJ2-3 and V is TRBV6-6, with a tentative D call TRBD2 (5 bases). Looked up from germline, CDR1 is MNHNY and CDR2 is SVGAGI (reference sequence). This CDR3 contains 13 residues. Trimming stripped 6 bases from V and 3 bases from J, with 10 bases between. The CDR3 reads CASRTPGTDTQYF. CDR3 sequence (DNA): TGTGCCAGCAGAACCCCGGGAACAGATACGCAGTATTTT.

This clonotype was counted only a few times. The gene calls are TRBV12-3 or TRBV12-4 and TRBJ2-2, with 7 bases identical to TRBD2. The CDR3 runs 17 residues. With 3 bases clipped from V and 1 base from J, the junction kept 8 bases outside the gene matches. DNA of the CDR3: TGTGCCAGCAGTTTGGGGGGGAAGAATTGGAACACCGGGGAGCTGTTTTTT. This translates into CASSLGGKNWNTGELFF.

In this sample, this clonotype turned up many times. The chain carries TRBV12-3 or TRBV12-4 and TRBJ1-2; perhaps TRBD1 as D (6 bases). The V end lost 5 bases, the J end lost 0 bases, and 16 bases lay between the germline ends. The CDR3 runs 16 residues. The CDR3: CASSPSGGLSNYGYTF. The CDR3 DNA follows: TGTGCCAGCAGTCCGAGCGGGGGGCTATCTAACTATGGCTACACCTTC.

The rearrangement links TRBV20-1 to TRBJ1-2; the D gene is possibly TRBD1 (6 bases). Trimming took 5 bases from V and 4 from J, leaving 17 bases between them. In germline, CDR1 is DFQATT, CDR2 SNEGSKA (reference sequence). This CDR3 spans 14 amino acids. The CDR3 here is CSAPRGGQSYGYTF. CDR3 DNA: TGCAGTGCTCCTAGAGGTGGACAGTCCTATGGCTACACCTTC.

This chain uses TRBV9 with TRBJ2-1, with D perhaps matching TRBD2 (7 bases). Germline assignment: CDR1 SGDLS and CDR2 YYNGEE. The CDR3 has 16 amino acids. With 3 bases removed from V and 0 bases from J, the gap between germline ends came to 13 bases. The CDR3 is CASSAGRGSSYNEQFF. The DNA of the CDR3 is TGTGCCAGCAGCGCAGGGAGGGGGAGCTCCTACAATGAGCAGTTCTTC.

The chain couples TRBV10-2 to TRBJ2-1; unclear D gene. CDR3 length: 13 amino acids. V was pared by 1 base and J by 8 bases, with 9 bases between. Germline V gene data show CDR1 as WSHSY and CDR2 as SAAADI. This CDR3 is CASSEYSTDEQFF. Written as DNA, the CDR3 is TGCGCCAGCAGTGAGTACAGCACAGATGAGCAGTTCTTC.

This clonotype was seen at least ten times. This rearrangement joins TRBV5-1 to TRBJ1-5; no definite D call. The length of the CDR3 is 15 residues. The ends were cut back, 0 bases at V and 4 bases at J, with 11 bases in the middle. Germline V gives CDR1 SGHRS, CDR2 YFSETQ. This CDR3 reads CASSLDGFANQPQHF. The CDR3 DNA sequence: TGCGCCAGCAGCTTGGACGGCTTTGCAAATCAGCCCCAGCATTTT.

This clonotype was seen only a few times. This rearrangement joins TRBV5-1 to TRBJ2-1; 12 bases align to TRBD2. V shed 0 bases, J shed 5 bases, and the junction held 6 bases outside the gene matches. Germline CDR1 reads SGHRS; CDR2 reads YFSETQ. CDR3 length: 17 residues. This CDR3 reads CASSLGTSGALDNEQFF. Written as DNA, the CDR3 is TGCGCCAGCAGCTTGGGGACTAGCGGGGCTCTTGACAATGAGCAGTTCTTC. The variable domain in full, with the rest retrieved from reference TRBV5-1 and TRBJ2-1, is KAGVTQTPRYLIKTRGQQVTLSCSPISGHRSVSWYQQTPGQGLQFLFEYFSETQRNKGNFPGRFSGRQFSNSRSEMNVSTLELGDSALYLCASSLGTSGALDNEQFFGPGTRLTVL.

The table lists this clonotype with a few counts. This chain connects TRBV19 to TRBJ2-1; tentatively, D is TRBD2 (5 bases). The germline CDR1 and CDR2 sequences are LNHDA and SQIVND (reference sequence). The V end lost 6 bases, the J end lost 2 bases, and 14 bases lay between the germline ends. This CDR3 has 15 residues. The CDR3 DNA is TGTGCCAGTAGACCCCTAGCAGACGCCTACAATGAGCAGTTCTTC. Residues: CASRPLADAYNEQFF.

This clonotype occurred a few times. The chain recombines TRBV7-8 with TRBJ2-1; D call uncertain. CDR1 is SGHVS, CDR2 FQNEAQ, per germline. The CDR3 contains 13 residues. Trimming removed 4 bases from V and 9 bases from J, with 13 bases in between. The CDR3 region has the DNA TGTGCCAGCAGCTCCGGACCCCTGGCTGAGCAGTTCTTC. Its translation is CASSSGPLAEQFF.

CDR3 DNA sequence: TGTGCCAGCAGTTATGAGTTCAGGAGGCATCAGCCCCAGCATTTT. This codes for CASSYEFRRHQPQHF. The chain is built from TRBV6-2 or TRBV6-3 and TRBJ1-5; D is ambiguous. Germline CDR1 and CDR2: MNHEY and SVGEGT. V was shortened by 3 bases and J by 5 bases, with 14 bases between the two germline ends. CDR3 length equals 15 residues.

This clonotype has just a few counts. The chain couples TRBV27 to TRBJ1-2; no clear D gene. With 3 bases removed from V and 3 bases from J, the gap between germline ends came to 11 bases. The CDR3 spans 14 residues. Germline CDR1 reads MNHEY; CDR2 reads SMNVEV (reference sequence). CDR3 nucleotides: TGTGCCAGCAGTTTCCGCCCCAGATACTATGGCTACACCTTC. Its translation is CASSFRPRYYGYTF.

CDR3 DNA: TGCGCCAGCAGCTCGGACAGGGAGTACAATGAGCAGTTCTTC. Translated, it gives CASSSDREYNEQFF. The chain is built from TRBV5-1 and TRBJ2-1; TRBD1 agrees at 8 bases. Germline V gene sequence: CDR1 SGHRS, CDR2 YFSETQ. The V and J ends lost 3 bases and 4 bases, in that order; junction bases with no gene match: 3. The CDR3 totals 14 residues.

In its sample, this clonotype was seen a few times. V gene TRBV6-5 combines with J gene TRBJ2-5, with a tentative D call TRBD2 (5 bases). Germline-derived CDR1 and CDR2 are MNHEY and SVGAGI. Trimming cost V 2 bases and J 3 bases, with 13 bases left between them. This CDR3 region has 15 residues. DNA of the CDR3: TGTGCCAGCAGTTACGGCTGGGGAGTCGAAGAGACCCAGTACTTC. Translation gives CASSYGWGVEETQYF.

The V call is TRBV21-1, the J call TRBJ2-3; TRBD2 is the table's D call, not checked against the DNA. TRBV21-1 is marked as a pseudogene. The CDR3 runs 17 residues. The CDR3 bases are TGTGCCAGCAGCACCATTACTAGCGGGGGCGTCACAGATACGCAGTATTTT. It is translated as CASSTITSGGVTDTQYF.